Reported below is one T cell receptor beta chain. The CDR3 has 15 residues. Germline V gene data show CDR1 as SGHDT and CDR2 as YYEEEE. Trimming cost V 3 bases and J 5 bases, with 15 bases left between them. Methods used by the authors: Estimation of nucleated cell counts relied on the amplification of reference gene primers. Sequencing was performed with immunoSEQ multiplex PCR; in TCRdb, only in-frame clones are kept and a portion is missing. V and J calls and clone size come straight from that table; D and trimming were deduced from the DNA. The sample includes about 210,000 clones, roughly 86% seen only once; the top ten take 9.5% to 15%. This specimen comes from a study of blood T cell repertoires in COVID-19. Study as a whole: COVID-19 samples from acute and convalescent phases originated in the United States, Italy and Spain. PBMCs, B-cell-depleted T cells, or T cells provided the cDNA or gDNA that made up the material.

Input material: peripheral blood. The receptor's source is a woman aged 40 to 49 with acute or convalescent COVID-19. The chain carries TRBV5-6 and TRBJ1-5; tentative D call: TRBD1 (5 bases). The CDR3 DNA follows: TGTGCCAGCAGCTCCCGGGGGAAGGGCGATCAGCCCCAGCATTTT. Translating gives CASSSRGKGDQPQHF.